This TCR beta chain was sequenced during a study (dated by TCRdb to 2022 to 2024). General study outcomes and caveats: Further investigation, including longitudinal sampling and assessment of a control group, is stated by the authors to be required.

On this clone itself: Its specific antigen is unknown. The input lacks base qualities; no much larger clone sits a single base away.

Survey-level sequencing on the immunoSEQ platform was used to profile the TCR beta chain repertoires. For the original study's pipeline: Repertoire diversity was measured with the inverse Simpson index, and CDR3 amino acid length spectratypes and V-J pairing frequencies were compared. Clonotypes specific to SARS-CoV-2, CMV, influenza A and EBV were annotated by matching TCR beta CDR3 sequences against VDJdb. This immuneACCESS table, as held by TCRdb, lists in-frame sequences with V and J called but not all clones. Of the missing ones, under half trace to an unresolved V gene in checked studies; the others have no known cause. Clonal size and the V and J genes are those of that table, whereas D and trimming came from the DNA. Counted in this sample were approximately 70,000 clones; over 85% of them appeared once. Roughly 4% of the sample rests with the top ten. PBMCs were isolated from peripheral blood, and genomic DNA from unsorted PBMCs was used for TCR beta sequencing.

The CDR3 goes from the cysteine to the phenylalanine over 14 residues. The sequence is cut down to CDR3 DNA, 42 bases in frame from base 1. At the junction V is shortened by 7 bases and J by 1 base; bases outside the gene matches: 5. CDR1 SNHLY and CDR2 FYNNEI were looked up in the germline V gene. This sequence was found in a man between 35 and 55 years old with rheumatoid arthritis. Sample: PBMCs. The sequence links TRBV2 to TRBJ1-2, with 8 bases in between that match TRBD1. CDR3 loop: CASNRGYINYGYTF. The DNA is TGTGCCAGCAACAGGGGGTACATTAACTATGGCTACACCTTC.